This T cell receptor beta chain was identified during a study of CD4 T cells in relation to SARS-CoV-2 and coronaviruses. CD4+ T cells from unexposed donors were obtained before the COVID-19 pandemic (2011-2018). After 10 to 11 days of culture, CD4+ T cells were isolated. Germline loops: CDR1 SSHAT, CDR2 FNYEAQ (reference sequence). This CDR3 is 15 amino acids long. Broader study findings: No crossreactivity against non-spike viral proteins was tested here.

Only in-frame clones appear in the TCRdb table, and some are missing; sequencing was by immunoSEQ multiplex PCR. The data contain under 25,000 clones, 70% to 80% of them seen just once; the ten biggest clones take up about 23%. A note on this clone: Its specificity is not known. An end of the junction differs from the germline gene, which may be a read error.

The rearrangement links TRBV7-7 to TRBJ2-5; possible D gene TRBD1, 6 bases. Sequenced material: CD4+ T cells from PBMCs, cultured in vitro. The sequence derives from a human donor in good health. CDR3 sequence (DNA): TGTGCTAGCAGCTTAGTTTCCGGGACAAAAGAGACCCAGTACTTC. Its protein product is CASSLVSGTKETQYF.